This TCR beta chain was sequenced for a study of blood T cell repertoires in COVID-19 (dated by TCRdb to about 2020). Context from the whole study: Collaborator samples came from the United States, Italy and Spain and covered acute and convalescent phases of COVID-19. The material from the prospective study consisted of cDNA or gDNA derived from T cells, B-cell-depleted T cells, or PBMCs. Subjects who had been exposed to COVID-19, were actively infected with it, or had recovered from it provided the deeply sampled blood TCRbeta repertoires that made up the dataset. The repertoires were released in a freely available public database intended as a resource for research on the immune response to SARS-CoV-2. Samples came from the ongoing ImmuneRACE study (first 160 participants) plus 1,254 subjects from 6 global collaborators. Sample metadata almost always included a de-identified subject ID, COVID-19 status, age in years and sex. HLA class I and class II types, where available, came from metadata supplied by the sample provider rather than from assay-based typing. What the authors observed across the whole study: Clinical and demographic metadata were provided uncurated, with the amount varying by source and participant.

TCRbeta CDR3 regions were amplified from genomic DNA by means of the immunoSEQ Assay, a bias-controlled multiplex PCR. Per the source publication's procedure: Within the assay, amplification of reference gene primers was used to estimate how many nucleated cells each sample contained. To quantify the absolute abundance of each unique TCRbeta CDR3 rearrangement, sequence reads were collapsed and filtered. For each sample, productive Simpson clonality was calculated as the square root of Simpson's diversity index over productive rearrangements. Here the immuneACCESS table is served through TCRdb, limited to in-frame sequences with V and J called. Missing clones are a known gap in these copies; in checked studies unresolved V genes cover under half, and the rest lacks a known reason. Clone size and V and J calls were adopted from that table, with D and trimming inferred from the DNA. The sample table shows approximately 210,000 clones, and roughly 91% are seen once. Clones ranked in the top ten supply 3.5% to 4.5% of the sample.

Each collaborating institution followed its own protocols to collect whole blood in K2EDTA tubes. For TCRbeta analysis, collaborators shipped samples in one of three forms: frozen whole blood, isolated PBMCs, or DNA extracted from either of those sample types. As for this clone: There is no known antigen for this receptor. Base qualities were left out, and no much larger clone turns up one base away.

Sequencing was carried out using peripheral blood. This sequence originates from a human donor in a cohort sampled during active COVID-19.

The encoded CDR3 is CASRGLAVNEQFF. The nucleotides read TGTGCCAGTAGAGGCCTAGCGGTCAATGAGCAGTTCTTC. Recombination linked TRBV19 to TRBJ2-1; 7 bases in between match TRBD2. Ends trimmed: V by 6 bases, J by 6 bases; bases unmatched to a gene: 5. CDR3 length: 13 amino acids, cysteine to phenylalanine. Left in the record is the CDR3 DNA by itself, 39 bases read in frame from the first base. Reading the germline V gene (reference sequence) gives CDR1 LNHDA and CDR2 SQIVND.